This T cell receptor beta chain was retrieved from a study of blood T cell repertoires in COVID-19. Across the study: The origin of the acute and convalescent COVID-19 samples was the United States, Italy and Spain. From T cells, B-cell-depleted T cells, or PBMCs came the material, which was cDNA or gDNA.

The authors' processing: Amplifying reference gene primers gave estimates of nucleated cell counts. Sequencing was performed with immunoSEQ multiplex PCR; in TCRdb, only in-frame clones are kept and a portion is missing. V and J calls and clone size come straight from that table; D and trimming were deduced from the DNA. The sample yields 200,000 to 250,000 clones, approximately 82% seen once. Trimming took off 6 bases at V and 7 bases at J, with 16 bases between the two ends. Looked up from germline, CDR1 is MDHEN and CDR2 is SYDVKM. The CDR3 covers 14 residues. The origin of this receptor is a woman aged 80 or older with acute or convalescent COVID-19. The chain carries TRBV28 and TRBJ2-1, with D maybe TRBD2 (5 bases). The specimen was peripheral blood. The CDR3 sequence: CASRSEGWFNEQFF. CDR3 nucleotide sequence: TGTGCCAGCAGGTCAGAGGGCTGGTTTAATGAGCAGTTCTTC.